This T cell receptor beta chain was found in a study of T-cell reconstitution after alpha-beta-depleted transplantation in children. Preparation of the TCRbeta library was carried out with unique molecular identifiers. TCRdb fed the PCR reads into MiXCR, producing one record per CDR3 protein. The table records about 480,000 distinct CDR3 sequences, around 13% of them present only once. The CDR3 runs 12 residues. Germline lookup yields CDR1 DFQATT and CDR2 SNEGSKA (reference sequence). With 3 bases removed from V and 4 bases from J, the gap between germline ends came to 6 bases. The TCR comes from a human donor who donated a stem cell graft to a child with combined immunodeficiency. The chain uses TRBV20-1 and TRBJ2-2, with no clear D. The material sequenced was PBMCs from the stem cell graft donor, taken from the stem cell graft. CDR3 loop: CSASSVTGELFF. The CDR3 DNA sequence: TGCAGTGCTAGTTCAGTCACCGGGGAGCTGTTTTTT.